This T cell receptor (beta chain) was obtained from a study of PD-L1 blockade in urothelial cancer. Study-wide background: Patients with male sex and bladder-origin urothelial cancer accounted for about 90% of the 29 enrolled. At 3 weeks after treatment start (second dose) and again at 6 weeks, blood was analyzed. Patients had been given 0 to 3 earlier chemotherapy regimens.

The method was immunoSEQ multiplex PCR; TCRdb's version includes in-frame clones alone and lacks a portion of them. Of tens of thousands of clones in the sample, around 85% were seen once. Time point here: peripheral blood 6 weeks after treatment start. V was cut by 4 bases and J by 6 bases, with 13 bases left in between. Germline-derived CDR1 and CDR2 are LNHNV and YYDKDF (reference sequence). This CDR3 comprises 14 residues. The J gene is TRBJ2-1, the V gene TRBV15; a possible D gene is TRBD2 (6 bases). The sequence derives from a man aged 55 to 70 with urothelial cancer. The material sequenced was PBMCs, taken around atezolizumab (anti-PD-L1) treatment. The CDR3 coding sequence is TGTGCCACCAGCACCCCGAGGAGGGTCAATGAGCAGTTCTTC. This gives the protein CATSTPRRVNEQFF. The full variable domain, with the rest looked up from reference TRBV15 and TRBJ2-1, is DAMVIQNPRYQVTQFGKPVTLSCSQTLNHNVMYWYQQKSSQAPKLLFHYYDKDFNNEADTPDNFQSRRPNTSFCFLDIRSPGLGDTAMYLCATSTPRRVNEQFFGPGTRLTVL.